This T cell receptor (beta chain) was found in a study of early T cells in non-severe SARS-CoV-2 infection. About the study: Chains were unpaired, as sequencing was done on bulk RNA from unsorted whole blood.

Individually, cDNA molecules had unique molecular identifiers attached to them. TCRdb recomputed calls from the 5' RACE reads with MiXCR, one row per CDR3 protein. This table holds under 45,000 distinct CDR3 sequences, around 8% found once. V gave up 6 bases and J gave up 5 bases, with 16 bases separating them. CDR3 size: 14 residues. CDR1 is MDHEN, CDR2 SYDVKM, per germline. Whole-study results and caveats: The matching step, a VDJdb search, favored anti-spike CD8 responses and missed private and CD4 specificities.

This clonotype has only a few counts. Its antigen remains unknown. Sequences were derived from whole blood, sampled at baseline. The J gene is TRBJ2-5, the V gene TRBV28; D might be TRBD1 (6 bases). The sequence was collected from an adult who was a healthcare worker with PCR-confirmed SARS-CoV-2 infection or an uninfected control (not recorded which). In DNA form, the CDR3 reads TGTGCCAGCAGCCTAGGGGGTCTGGGCGAGACCCAGTACTTC. It yields the protein CASSLGGLGETQYF.